A single sample gave rise to the 21 T cell receptor beta chains below, sequenced in a study of shared clonotypes between healthy human individuals. Data came from immunoSEQ multiplex PCR; TCRdb stores just in-frame clones and leaves some out. The table lists under 1,100,000 clones, approximately 72% of them singletons. Sequencing was carried out using memory CD4+ T cells sorted from blood. Regarding subset: CD45RA-negative fraction. The receptors derive from a young man in good health.

The J gene is TRBJ2-1, the V gene TRBV2, with 9 bases identical to TRBD1. The CDR3 is made up of 13 amino acids. V lost 6 bases and J lost 9; bases outside the gene matches: 6. Germline V gene lookup returns CDR1 SNHLY and CDR2 FYNNEI. DNA for the CDR3: TGTGCCAGCAGGCGGACAGGGGTGATTGAGCAGTTCTTC. Its protein product is CASRRTGVIEQFF.

The V call is TRBV7-9, the J call TRBJ2-3; D is possibly TRBD1 (5 bases). Trimming stripped 2 bases from V and 2 bases from J, with 11 bases between. Germline assignment: CDR1 SEHNR and CDR2 FQNEAQ (reference sequence). This CDR3 is built from 15 residues. DNA for the CDR3: TGTGCCAGCAGCTTACAGGGCTGGGACACAGATACGCAGTATTTT. Residues: CASSLQGWDTDTQYF.

This rearrangement joins TRBV6-4 to TRBJ2-5, with D perhaps TRBD2 (5 bases). The germline V gene has CDR1 MRHNA and CDR2 SNTAGT. CDR3 length: 14 residues. V was trimmed by 5 bases and J by 4 bases, leaving 14 bases between them. The CDR3: CASSTQTRGETQYF. For the CDR3, the DNA is TGTGCCAGCAGTACCCAGACCCGGGGAGAGACCCAGTACTTC.

The chain uses TRBV11-1 and TRBJ1-2; D not certain. Germline V gives CDR1 SGHAT, CDR2 FQDESV (reference sequence). Trimming shortened V by 2 bases and J by 6 bases, and 10 bases separated the two germline ends. The CDR3 runs 13 residues. CDR3 nucleotide sequence: TGTGCCAGCAGCTTACGAGGAAATGATGGCTACACCTTC. It specifies CASSLRGNDGYTF.

The chain links TRBV10-2 to TRBJ1-4, with D possibly matching TRBD1 (6 bases). Per the germline V gene, CDR1 is WSHSY and CDR2 is SAAADI. Trimming left V 6 bases short and J 1 base short, with 12 bases between. The CDR3 contains 15 residues. CDR3 DNA sequence: TGCGCCAGCAGGCCCCTACAGGGAACTAATGAAAAACTGTTTTTT. This sequence encodes CASRPLQGTNEKLFF.

With respect to this clone: At the DNA level, this CDR3 is encoded by other sequences in the same sample as well. This chain uses TRBV9 with TRBJ2-2, with no clear D. V was cut by 0 bases and J by 2 bases, with 5 bases left in between. CDR1 and CDR2 from the germline V gene are SGDLS and YYNGEE. The CDR3 has 14 amino acids. The CDR3 region has the DNA TGTGCCAGCAGCGTAGGGGATAACACCGGGGAGCTGTTTTTT. Its translation: CASSVGDNTGELFF.

The chain recombines TRBV7-2 with TRBJ2-3, with D perhaps matching TRBD2 (5 bases). The germline CDR1 and CDR2 sequences are SGHTA and FQGNSA. The CDR3 is 16 amino acids. V was trimmed by 2 bases and J by 9 bases, leaving 21 bases between them. The CDR3, as DNA: TGTGCCAGCAGCTTAATCGGGGATCCGCCGGGTGGGACGCAGTATTTT. This gives the protein CASSLIGDPPGGTQYF.

V and J are TRBV10-3 and TRBJ1-1; unclear D gene. The CDR3 runs to 13 residues. CDR1 is ENHRY, CDR2 SYGVKD, per germline. Trimming took 3 bases from V and 4 from J, leaving 9 bases between them. The CDR3 is CAISDWGSTEAFF. The CDR3 nucleotides are TGTGCCATCAGTGATTGGGGATCCACTGAAGCTTTCTTT.

The V gene is TRBV6-5, the J gene TRBJ2-2; the D gene is possibly TRBD1 (7 bases). The V gene's germline CDR1 is MNHEY and CDR2 SVGAGI. Trimming removed 8 bases from V and 6 bases from J, with 19 bases in between. The CDR3 totals 15 residues. Here the CDR3 DNA reads TGTGCCAGCGGACGACAGGGAGGTTTGGCCGGGGAGCTGTTTTTT. Translation: CASGRQGGLAGELFF.

The CDR3 protein is CASSLRSGTAPPSNEQFF. The CDR3 DNA reads as TGTGCCAGCAGCTTAAGGTCCGGGACAGCTCCCCCGAGCAATGAGCAGTTCTTC. The chain is built from TRBV7-3 and TRBJ2-1; 7 bases map to TRBD1. J gave up 6 bases and V 1 base, and 15 bases lay outside the gene matches. The CDR3 extends over 18 amino acids. Germline V lookup: CDR1 SGHTA, CDR2 FQGTGA.

The V and J genes are TRBV29-1 and TRBJ2-7, with D perhaps matching TRBD1 (5 bases). The CDR3 covers 13 residues. CDR1 is SQVTM and CDR2 is ANQGSEA in the germline V gene. Trimming left V 3 bases short and J 2 bases short, with 11 bases between. Here the CDR3 DNA reads TGCAGCGTTGAGACAGATGCTACCTACGAGCAGTACTTC. Protein product: CSVETDATYEQYF.

This chain joins TRBV6-5 and TRBJ2-2, with D tentatively TRBD2 (6 bases). The V end was cut by 3 bases, the J end by 5 bases, with 16 bases between. Germline V CDR1 and CDR2: MNHEY, SVGAGI. CDR3 length equals 16 residues. CDR3: CASSYSGTGSTGELFF. The DNA for the CDR3 is TGTGCCAGCAGTTATTCAGGGACCGGGAGTACCGGGGAGCTGTTTTTT.

V usage is TRBV6-5 and J usage is TRBJ2-7; D is possibly TRBD2 (6 bases). Germline V lookup: CDR1 MNHEY, CDR2 SVGAGI. The CDR3 runs to 16 residues. V dropped 3 bases and J dropped 4 bases, with 19 bases sitting between them. CDR3 DNA: TGTGCCAGCAGTTATCTTTTTGGGGGGATTCAATACGAGCAGTACTTC. This sequence encodes CASSYLFGGIQYEQYF.

The chain is built from TRBV6-1 and TRBJ2-3, with 9 bases matching TRBD1. Germline V lookup: CDR1 MNHNS, CDR2 SASEGT. The CDR3 is made up of 13 amino acids. Germline trimming cut 8 bases from V and 0 bases from J; bases unmatched to any gene: 0. Here the CDR3 DNA reads TGTGCCAGCGGGACAGGGAGCACAGATACGCAGTATTTT. Encoded protein: CASGTGSTDTQYF.

This clone was observed a single time. The genes are TRBV4-2 and TRBJ2-5; 10 nucleotides match TRBD2. J was trimmed by 5 bases and V by 0 bases; bases with no gene match: 15. Looked up from germline, CDR1 is LGHNA and CDR2 is YNFKEQ. The CDR3 consists of 19 residues. As DNA, the CDR3 is TGTGCCAGCAGCCAAGAAGGAGGAGGAGCGGGGGGGCCCTGGGAGACCCAGTACTTC. Amino acid sequence: CASSQEGGGAGGPWETQYF.

Comment on this clone: The DNA is omitted, as the CDR3 cannot be located on it reliably, and the CDR3 follows TCRdb's listing. The chain couples TRBV29-1 to TRBJ2-5; the table assigns TRBD1, which was not confirmed against the DNA. The CDR3 is 15 amino acids in total, end residues counted. Germline V CDR1 and CDR2: SQVTM, ANQGSEA. CDR3: CSVDLWTRGQETQYF.

This clone was counted once. V and J are TRBV9 and TRBJ1-3, with no clear D. Trimming left V 2 bases short and J 2 bases short, with 11 bases between. Germline V gene data show CDR1 as SGDLS and CDR2 as YYNGEE. This CDR3 spans 15 amino acids. The CDR3 sequence: CASSVDGLPGNTIYF. CDR3 bases: TGTGCCAGCAGCGTTGACGGGCTTCCTGGAAACACCATATATTTT.

J is TRBJ2-1 and V is TRBV20-1, with D possibly matching TRBD1 (5 bases). V was shortened by 4 bases and J by 8 bases, with 9 bases between the two germline ends. The length of the CDR3 is 11 residues. CDR1 and CDR2 (germline): DFQATT, SNEGSKA (reference sequence). The CDR3, as DNA: TGCAGTGCTATCAGGGATCATGAGCAGTTCTTC. Encoded protein: CSAIRDHEQFF.

CDR3: CASKRQGANYGYTF. The CDR3, as DNA: TGCGCCAGCAAAAGACAGGGGGCTAACTATGGCTACACCTTC. The chain employs TRBV5-1 and TRBJ1-2; the match to TRBD1 covers 9 bases. V was pared by 6 bases and J by 0 bases, with 3 bases of the junction left unmatched. This CDR3 has 14 amino acids. Germline assignment: CDR1 SGHRS and CDR2 YFSETQ.

This chain uses TRBV5-6 with TRBJ1-5; TRBD1 agrees at 8 bases. This CDR3 is built from 16 residues. The V and J ends lost 2 bases and 5 bases, in that order; junction bases with no gene match: 9. Germline V gene data show CDR1 as SGHDT and CDR2 as YYEEEE. CDR3 coding DNA: TGTGCCAGCAGCTTTACCTCTGGACAGGGTGATCAGCCCCAGCATTTT. This encodes CASSFTSGQGDQPQHF.

This chain connects TRBV11-2 to TRBJ2-3; TRBD2 matches 9 bases. This CDR3 has 15 amino acids. V trimming: 4 bases; J trimming: 7 bases; junction bases outside the gene matches: 9. The V gene's germline CDR1 is SGHAT and CDR2 FQNNGV. CDR3 region: CASSYTRGGPNTQYF. The CDR3 DNA reads as TGTGCCAGCAGCTATACGCGGGGGGGCCCAAATACGCAGTATTTT.